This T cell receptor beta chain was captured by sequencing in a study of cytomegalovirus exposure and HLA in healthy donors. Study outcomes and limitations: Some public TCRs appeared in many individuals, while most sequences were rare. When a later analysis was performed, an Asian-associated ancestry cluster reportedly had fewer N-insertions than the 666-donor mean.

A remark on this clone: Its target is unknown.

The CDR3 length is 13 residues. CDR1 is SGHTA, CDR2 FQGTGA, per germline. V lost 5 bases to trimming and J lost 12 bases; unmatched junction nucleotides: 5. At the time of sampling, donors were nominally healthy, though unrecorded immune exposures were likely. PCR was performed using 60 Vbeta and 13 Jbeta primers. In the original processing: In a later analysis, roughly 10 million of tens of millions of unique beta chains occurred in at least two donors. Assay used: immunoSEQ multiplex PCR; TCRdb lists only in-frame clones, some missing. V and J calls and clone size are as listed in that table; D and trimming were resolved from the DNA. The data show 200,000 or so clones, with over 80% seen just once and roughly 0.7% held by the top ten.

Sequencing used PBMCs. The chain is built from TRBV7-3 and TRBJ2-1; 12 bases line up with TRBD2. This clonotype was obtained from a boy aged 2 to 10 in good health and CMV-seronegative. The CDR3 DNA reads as TGTGCCAGCAGCCTCGGGACTAGCGGGTCGCAGTTCTTC. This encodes CASSLGTSGSQFF.